Below are 25 T cell receptor beta chains sequenced from a single sample in a study of blood T cell repertoires in COVID-19. Using immunoSEQ multiplex PCR, the repertoire was profiled, and TCRdb retains in-frame clones only, with some absent. In the table there are some 340,000 clones, 85% to 95% of which are singletons. Sequenced input: PBMCs or T cells enriched from blood (not recorded which). The receptors originated from a woman aged 25 to 39 who had been exposed to COVID-19.

This chain joins TRBV7-2 and TRBJ2-3, with TRBD2 matching 7 bases. The V gene's germline CDR1 is SGHTA and CDR2 FQGNSA. CDR3 length: 13 residues. With 2 bases clipped from V and 4 bases from J, the junction kept 0 bases outside the gene matches. Written as DNA, the CDR3 is TGTGCCAGCAGCTTACGGGGGGCAGATACGCAGTATTTT. This codes for CASSLRGADTQYF.

J is TRBJ1-5 and V is TRBV29-1; D is unresolved. In germline, CDR1 is SQVTM, CDR2 ANQGSEA. This CDR3 is built from 14 residues. V was clipped by 4 bases and J by 2 bases, with 12 bases between them. As DNA, the CDR3 is TGCAGCGTTGCCCGAGGGTCGGGCAATCAGCCCCAGCATTTT. As protein: CSVARGSGNQPQHF.

A few counts support this clone. The J gene is TRBJ1-2, the V gene TRBV2; no clear D gene. This CDR3 region has 13 residues. Germline CDR1 and CDR2: SNHLY and FYNNEI. Trimming removed 8 bases from V and 5 bases from J, with 15 bases in between. For the CDR3, the DNA is TGTGCCAGCTGGCGACTGGGGAGGTATGGCTACACCTTC. This sequence encodes CASWRLGRYGYTF.

This clone has just one count. The V call is TRBV2, the J call TRBJ2-3, with 14 bases identical to TRBD2. Germline CDR1 and CDR2: SNHLY and FYNNEI. This CDR3 comprises 16 residues. J lost 6 bases, V lost 10 bases, and 12 bases had no gene match. CDR3 residues: CAIGTSGGLALDTQYF. In nucleotides, the CDR3 is TGTGCCATCGGGACTAGCGGGGGCCTCGCGTTGGATACGCAGTATTTT.

The chain combines TRBV3-1 (or the pseudogene TRBV3-2) with TRBJ2-7, with TRBD2 as a possible D gene (6 bases). V gave up 1 base and J gave up 6 bases, with 13 bases separating them. CDR1 is LGHDT and CDR2 is YNNKEL in the germline V gene (reference sequence). This CDR3 is 14 amino acids long. DNA of the CDR3: TGTGCCAGCAGCCAAGGCGGGGCCAGTGGCGAGCAGTACTTC. It specifies CASSQGGASGEQYF.

The J gene is TRBJ1-5, the V gene TRBV5-1; D is possibly TRBD1 (5 bases). The CDR3 consists of 16 residues. Trimming took off 4 bases at V and 6 bases at J, with 20 bases between the two ends. Per germline, CDR1 SGHRS and CDR2 YFSETQ. The chain's CDR3 is CASSPIGGGEGQPQHF. The CDR3 nucleotides are TGCGCCAGCAGCCCGATTGGCGGGGGTGAAGGTCAGCCCCAGCATTTT.

The gene calls are TRBV27 and TRBJ2-5, with a weak D call TRBD2 (6 bases). The germline V gene encodes CDR1 MNHEY and CDR2 SMNVEV (reference sequence). Trimming stripped 5 bases from V and 4 bases from J, with 20 bases between. The CDR3 runs 16 residues. The CDR3, as DNA: TGTGCCAGCAGTCCCCAACCGCGGGGTCGAGGAGAGACCCAGTACTTC. Residues: CASSPQPRGRGETQYF.

The chain carries TRBV27 and TRBJ1-1; weak D call: TRBD1 (6 bases). Deletions cut 0 bases from V and 10 bases from J, with 12 bases between. Germline V gives CDR1 MNHEY, CDR2 SMNVEV (reference sequence). This CDR3 is 13 amino acids long. The CDR3 is CASSLSVTGLAFF. The CDR3 nucleotides read TGTGCCAGCAGTTTATCAGTGACAGGTTTAGCTTTCTTT.

The chain recombines TRBV12-5 with TRBJ1-1, with D hard to call. V gave up 2 bases and J gave up 11 bases, with 12 bases separating them. There are 12 residues in the CDR3. Germline lookup yields CDR1 LGHNT and CDR2 FRNRAP. CDR3 residues: CASGLLRVEAFF. Written as DNA, the CDR3 is TGTGCTAGTGGTTTGCTGAGGGTTGAGGCTTTCTTT.

This chain links TRBV12-3 or TRBV12-4 with TRBJ1-2, with TRBD1 matching over 7 bases. The CDR3 sequence is 13 residues long. V shed 3 bases and J 4 bases; nucleotides not matched to a gene: 2. The CDR3 spells CASSLTGFYGYTF. Written as DNA, the CDR3 is TGTGCCAGCAGTTTGACAGGGTTCTATGGCTACACCTTC.

The chain couples TRBV18 to TRBJ2-2, with a weak D call TRBD1 (6 bases). The CDR3 consists of 17 residues. Germline loops: CDR1 KGHSH, CDR2 LQKENI. Trimming stripped 1 base from V and 1 base from J, with 13 bases between. CDR3: CASSPQTGALNTGELFF. The CDR3, as DNA: TGTGCCAGCTCACCACAGACAGGAGCGCTGAACACCGGGGAGCTGTTTTTT.

This chain uses TRBV3-1 (or the pseudogene TRBV3-2) with TRBJ2-5, with D hard to call. Germline CDR1 LGHDT, CDR2 YNNKEL (reference sequence). The CDR3 consists of 13 residues. Trimming took off 4 bases at V and 5 bases at J, with 11 bases between the two ends. CDR3 nucleotide sequence: TGTGCCAGCAGCCCAGTAGCTGGGGAGACCCAGTACTTC. Translating gives CASSPVAGETQYF.

The chain has TRBV29-1 and TRBJ2-7, with 10 nucleotides matching TRBD2. Germline values: CDR1 SQVTM, CDR2 ANQGSEA. The CDR3 sequence is 15 residues long. The V and J ends lost 0 bases and 4 bases, in that order; junction bases with no gene match: 6. The CDR3 coding sequence is TGCAGCGTTGAAGATTTAAGGGGACTAGCGTACGAGCAGTACTTC. Amino acid sequence: CSVEDLRGLAYEQYF.

This chain links TRBV27 with TRBJ1-1, with 8 bases that match TRBD1. Trimming cost V 8 bases and J 1 base; bases outside gene matches: 9. The germline gives CDR1 MNHEY, CDR2 SMNVEV (reference sequence). The CDR3 runs to 15 residues. CDR3 nucleotide sequence: TGTGCCAGCGCAAAAGGACAGGGACGGAACACTGAAGCTTTCTTT. Its protein is CASAKGQGRNTEAFF.

The J gene is TRBJ1-1, the V gene TRBV2; weak D call: TRBD1 (5 bases). Germline CDR1 SNHLY, CDR2 FYNNEI. There are 13 residues in the CDR3. Trimming shortened V by 7 bases and J by 5 bases, and 14 bases separated the two germline ends. CDR3: CASTGEGMTEAFF. The CDR3 region has the DNA TGTGCCAGCACCGGGGAGGGGATGACTGAAGCTTTCTTT.

This chain uses TRBV7-6 with TRBJ2-7; 9 bases agree with TRBD1. Trimming removed 3 bases from V and 3 bases from J; junction bases left unmatched: 6. Germline V gene data show CDR1 as SGHVS and CDR2 as FNYEAQ. The CDR3 loop spans 15 amino acids. CDR3 sequence: CASSFPGQGFYEQYF. In DNA, the CDR3 is TGTGCCAGCAGCTTTCCGGGACAGGGCTTCTACGAGCAGTACTTC.

V gene TRBV7-2 combines with J gene TRBJ2-5; TRBD1 matches 9 bases. The CDR3 loop spans 15 amino acids. The junction had 9 bases not matched to a gene; V was cut back by 5 bases and J by 5 bases. CDR1 and CDR2 (germline): SGHTA, FQGNSA. The CDR3 protein is CASSQRDRDWETQYF. The CDR3 coding sequence is TGTGCCAGCAGCCAGAGGGACAGGGATTGGGAGACCCAGTACTTC.

The chain carries TRBV2 and TRBJ1-1; D is possibly TRBD1 (6 bases). Between the trimmed V and J ends, which lost 7 bases and 1 base, there was a span of 13 bases. Germline V lookup: CDR1 SNHLY, CDR2 FYNNEI. The CDR3 is 14 residues long. The CDR3 here is CASKGRGWNTEAFF. DNA for the CDR3: TGTGCCAGCAAGGGCAGGGGATGGAACACTGAAGCTTTCTTT.

This rearrangement joins TRBV10-3 to TRBJ2-3, with D perhaps TRBD2 (6 bases). V dropped 6 bases and J dropped 2 bases, with 12 bases sitting between them. The CDR3 spans 14 residues. From germline, CDR1 is ENHRY and CDR2 SYGVKD. The CDR3 reads CAIRGGAATDTQYF. The DNA for the CDR3 is TGTGCCATCAGGGGGGGTGCTGCCACAGATACGCAGTATTTT.

This chain joins TRBV5-5 and TRBJ1-1; TRBD1 matches 7 bases. V lost 4 bases, J lost 3 bases, and 6 bases stayed unmatched. Germline V gene sequence: CDR1 SGHKS, CDR2 YYEKEE (reference sequence). CDR3 length: 14 amino acids. CDR3 loop: CASSRQGVDTEAFF. The CDR3 nucleotides read TGTGCCAGCAGCCGACAGGGCGTGGACACTGAAGCTTTCTTT.

V usage is TRBV14 and J usage is TRBJ1-2; D not certain. This CDR3 has 15 residues. CDR1 is SGHDN and CDR2 is FVKESK in the germline V gene. Between the trimmed V and J ends, which lost 4 bases and 4 bases, there was a span of 16 bases. Written as DNA, the CDR3 is TGTGCCAGCAGCCCACTAGAGATTCAGGCCTATGGCTACACCTTC. Encoded protein: CASSPLEIQAYGYTF.

The rearrangement links TRBV2 to TRBJ2-4, with a tentative D call TRBD2 (5 bases). V shed 0 bases and J shed 4 bases, with 13 bases lying between them. This CDR3 comprises 16 residues. Germline CDR1 reads SNHLY; CDR2 reads FYNNEI. This CDR3 is CASSEAGGLIKNIQYF. The CDR3 coding sequence is TGTGCCAGCAGTGAAGCGGGCGGGCTGATAAAAAACATTCAGTACTTC.

The genes are TRBV4-1 and TRBJ2-7; 8 bases fit TRBD2. This CDR3 has 15 residues. Trimming cost V 0 bases and J 4 bases; bases outside gene matches: 5. Germline V gives CDR1 MGHRA, CDR2 YSYEKL. CDR3 sequence (DNA): TGCGCCAGCAGCCAAGACAGCGGGGGCGGATACGAGCAGTACTTC. It specifies CASSQDSGGGYEQYF.

The chain couples TRBV11-3 to TRBJ1-1; maybe TRBD1 (5 bases). The CDR3 loop spans 12 amino acids. Trimming stripped 1 base from V and 8 bases from J, with 8 bases between. The V gene's germline CDR1 is SGHNT and CDR2 YENEEA. In nucleotides, the CDR3 is TGTGCCAGCAGCTTAGCAGACAGCGAAGCTTTCTTT. Protein product: CASSLADSEAFF. The full variable domain, with the rest looked up from reference TRBV11-3 and TRBJ1-1, is EAGVVQSPRYKIIEKKQPVAFWCNPISGHNTLYWYLQNLGQGPELLIRYENEEAVDDSQLPKDRFSAERLKGVDSTLKIQPAELGDSAVYLCASSLADSEAFFGQGTRLTVV.

This chain links TRBV19 with TRBJ2-1; a weak D match, TRBD2 (5 bases). Trimming cost V 3 bases and J 7 bases, with 13 bases left between them. CDR1 LNHDA and CDR2 SQIVND come from the germline V gene (reference sequence). The CDR3 length is 14 residues. The CDR3 bases are TGTGCCAGTAGTATTCCGGGAAGTAGGAATGAGCAGTTCTTC. Its translation: CASSIPGSRNEQFF.